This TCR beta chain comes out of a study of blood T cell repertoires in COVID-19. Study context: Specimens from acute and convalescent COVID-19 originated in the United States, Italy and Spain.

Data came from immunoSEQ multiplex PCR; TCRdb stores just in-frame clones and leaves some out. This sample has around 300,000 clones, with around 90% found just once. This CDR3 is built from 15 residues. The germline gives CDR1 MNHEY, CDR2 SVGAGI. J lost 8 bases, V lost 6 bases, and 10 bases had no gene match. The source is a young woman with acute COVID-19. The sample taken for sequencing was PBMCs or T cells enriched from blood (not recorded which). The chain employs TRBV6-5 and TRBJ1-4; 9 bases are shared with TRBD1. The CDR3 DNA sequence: TGTGCCAGCAGCTACCCGGACAGGGGTGACGAAAAACTGTTTTTT. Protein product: CASSYPDRGDEKLFF.